This TCR beta chain is drawn from a study of cytomegalovirus exposure and HLA in healthy donors. Study results and caveats: Upon later analysis, HLA-associated TCR beta chains proved more clonally expanded than other, equally common chains.

Amplification used 60 Vbeta primers and 13 Jbeta primers. Here immunoSEQ multiplex PCR was the method, and the copy in TCRdb shows in-frame clones only, minus some. Altogether some 150,000 clones are present, 64% being singletons, with the ten largest covering over 2.5%. CDR3 length: 14 amino acids. Germline-derived CDR1 and CDR2 are SGHDN and FVKESK. The germline V and J ends were trimmed by 1 base and 9 bases, with 13 bases remaining between them. With respect to this clone: Its antigen is not identified.

The genes are TRBV14 and TRBJ2-1; D is possibly TRBD2 (5 bases). The sequence derives from a woman aged 25 to 39 in good health and CMV-seropositive. The material sequenced was PBMCs. The CDR3 is CASSQVSRGREQFF. CDR3 DNA: TGTGCCAGCAGCCAAGTTTCGAGAGGGCGTGAGCAGTTCTTC.